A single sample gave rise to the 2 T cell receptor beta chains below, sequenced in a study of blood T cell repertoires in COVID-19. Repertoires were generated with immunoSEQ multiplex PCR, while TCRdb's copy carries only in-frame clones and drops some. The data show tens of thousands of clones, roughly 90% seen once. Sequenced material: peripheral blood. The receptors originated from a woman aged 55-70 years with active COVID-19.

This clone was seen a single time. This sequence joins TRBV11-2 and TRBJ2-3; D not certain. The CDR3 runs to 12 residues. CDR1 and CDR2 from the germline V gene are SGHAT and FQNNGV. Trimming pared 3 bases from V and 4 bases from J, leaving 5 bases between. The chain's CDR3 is CASSLRPDTQYF. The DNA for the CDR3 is TGTGCCAGCAGCTTGAGGCCAGATACGCAGTATTTT.

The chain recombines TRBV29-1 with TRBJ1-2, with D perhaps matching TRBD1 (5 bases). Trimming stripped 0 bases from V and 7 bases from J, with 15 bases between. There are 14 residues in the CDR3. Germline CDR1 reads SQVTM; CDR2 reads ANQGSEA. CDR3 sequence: CSVEDRRRGGGYTF. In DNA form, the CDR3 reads TGCAGCGTTGAAGACCGCAGGAGGGGTGGTGGCTACACCTTC.